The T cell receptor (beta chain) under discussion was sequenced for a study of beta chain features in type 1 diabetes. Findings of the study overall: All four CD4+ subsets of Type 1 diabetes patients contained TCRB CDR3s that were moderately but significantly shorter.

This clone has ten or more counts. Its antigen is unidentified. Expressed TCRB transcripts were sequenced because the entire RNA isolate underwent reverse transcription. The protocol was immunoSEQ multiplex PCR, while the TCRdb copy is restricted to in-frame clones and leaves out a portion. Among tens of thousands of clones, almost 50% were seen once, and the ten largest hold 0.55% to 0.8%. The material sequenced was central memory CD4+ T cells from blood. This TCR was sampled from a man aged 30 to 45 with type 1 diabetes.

This CDR3 reads CASSPRGNKVWNTEAFF. In DNA, the CDR3 is TGTGCCAGCTCTCCCAGGGGGAACAAGGTCTGGAACACTGAAGCTTTCTTT. The chain joins TRBV18 to TRBJ1-1, with 7 positions matching TRBD1. Germline trimming cut 6 bases from V and 1 base from J; bases unmatched to any gene: 14. This CDR3 region has 17 residues. Germline V lookup: CDR1 KGHSH, CDR2 LQKENI.